This T cell receptor beta chain came from a study of blood T cell repertoires in COVID-19 (dated by TCRdb to about 2020). For the study in its entirety: Collaborator samples came from the United States, Italy and Spain and covered acute and convalescent phases of COVID-19. The prospective study material was composed of cDNA or gDNA derived from T cells, B-cell-depleted T cells, or PBMCs. Subjects who had been exposed to COVID-19, were actively infected with it, or had recovered from it provided the deeply sampled blood TCRbeta repertoires that made up the dataset. The repertoires were released in a freely available public database intended as a resource for research on the immune response to SARS-CoV-2. The samples were drawn from the first 160 participants of the ongoing ImmuneRACE study and from 950 to 1,500 subjects provided by 6 global collaborators. Nearly every sample came with metadata listing a de-identified subject ID, COVID-19 status, age in years and sex. Where available, HLA class I and class II types were taken from metadata supplied by the sample provider and were not determined by assay-based typing.

Each collaborating institution followed its own protocols to collect whole blood in K2EDTA tubes. For TCRbeta analysis, collaborators shipped samples in one of three forms: frozen whole blood, isolated PBMCs, or DNA extracted from either of those sample types. Notes on this clone: The clone's antigen remains unknown. Base qualities are not recorded, but no much larger clone differs from it by a single base.

What the authors observed across the whole study: The quantity of clinical and demographic metadata differed by source and by participant and was supplied without curation.

TCRbeta CDR3 regions were amplified from genomic DNA using the immunoSEQ Assay, a bias-controlled multiplex PCR. For the original study's pipeline: Nucleated cell counts per sample were estimated from amplification of reference gene primers within the assay. Sequence reads were collapsed and filtered to measure the absolute abundance of every unique TCRbeta CDR3 rearrangement. Productive Simpson clonality was computed per sample as the square root of Simpson's diversity index over productive rearrangements. TCRdb obtained this table from immuneACCESS and retained in-frame rearrangements with V and J assigned. These tables miss some clones; where compared with another copy, unresolved V genes account for less than half of the shortfall, and the remainder is unexplained. D and trimming were read from the DNA, whereas the V and J calls and clone size are those reported in that table. Counted in this sample were tens of thousands of clones; about nine tenths of them appeared once. The ten largest account for approximately 3.4% of the sample.

Trimming leaves V shorter by 4 bases and J shorter by 6 bases, with the junction holding 4 bases beyond the gene matches. The germline V gene yields SGHTA for CDR1 and FQGTGA for CDR2. The CDR3 contains 14 residues, cysteine and phenylalanine counted. Just the 42-base CDR3 DNA is kept, in frame starting at base 1. The clonotype was recovered from a human donor in a cohort sampled during active COVID-19. This chain joins TRBV7-3 to TRBJ2-3, with 10 bases matching TRBD1. Sequenced material: peripheral blood. The CDR3 protein: CASSSDRGRDTQYF. The DNA reads TGTGCCAGCAGCTCGGACAGGGGGAGGGATACGCAGTATTTT.